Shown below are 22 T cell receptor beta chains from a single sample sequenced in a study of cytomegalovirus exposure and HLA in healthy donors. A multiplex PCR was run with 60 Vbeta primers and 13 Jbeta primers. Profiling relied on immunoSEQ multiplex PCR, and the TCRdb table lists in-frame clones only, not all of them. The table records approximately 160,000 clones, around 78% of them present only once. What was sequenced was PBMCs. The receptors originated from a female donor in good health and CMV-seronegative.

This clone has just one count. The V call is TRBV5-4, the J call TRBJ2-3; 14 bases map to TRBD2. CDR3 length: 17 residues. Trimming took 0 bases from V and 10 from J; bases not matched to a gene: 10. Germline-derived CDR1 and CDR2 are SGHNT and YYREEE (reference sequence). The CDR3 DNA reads TGTGCCAGCAGCTTGGGACTAGCGGGGGGGGGCACGGGAGCGCAGTATTTT. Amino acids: CASSLGLAGGGTGAQYF.

The CDR3 DNA sequence: TGCGCCAGCAGCCAAGCACCCCAGGCTTCAAACTATGGCTACACCTTC. Its protein product is CASSQAPQASNYGYTF. The V gene is TRBV4-3, the J gene TRBJ1-2; D is ambiguous. The CDR3 extends over 16 amino acids. Deletions cut 1 base from V and 2 bases from J, with 14 bases between. Germline V gene sequence: CDR1 LGHNA, CDR2 YSLEER.

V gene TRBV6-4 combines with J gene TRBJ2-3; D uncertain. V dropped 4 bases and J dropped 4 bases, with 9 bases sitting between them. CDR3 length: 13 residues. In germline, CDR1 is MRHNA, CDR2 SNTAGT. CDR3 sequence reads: CASSAGASDTQYF. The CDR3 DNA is TGTGCCAGCAGTGCAGGCGCTTCAGATACGCAGTATTTT.

CDR3 nucleotides: TGTGCCAGTAGTATCGGTGTGACGGGGGGCGCCCAAGAGACCCAGTACTTC. It is translated as CASSIGVTGGAQETQYF. V usage is TRBV19 and J usage is TRBJ2-5, with D tentatively TRBD2 (7 bases). The CDR3 runs 17 residues. V lost 3 bases to trimming and J lost 1 base, with 18 bases between them. The germline CDR1 and CDR2 sequences are LNHDA and SQIVND (reference sequence).

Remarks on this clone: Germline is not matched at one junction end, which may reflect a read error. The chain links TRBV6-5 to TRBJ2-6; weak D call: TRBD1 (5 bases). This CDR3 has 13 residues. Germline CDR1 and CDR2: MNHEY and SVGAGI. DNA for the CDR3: TGTGCCAGCACCTTCTCTGGGGCCAACGGCCTGACTTTC. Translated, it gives CASTFSGANGLTF.

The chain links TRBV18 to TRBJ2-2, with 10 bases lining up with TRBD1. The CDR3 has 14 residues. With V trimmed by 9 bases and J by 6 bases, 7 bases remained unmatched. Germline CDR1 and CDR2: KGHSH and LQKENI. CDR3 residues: CASRDRGQSGELFF. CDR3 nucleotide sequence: TGTGCCAGTCGGGACAGGGGACAGTCCGGGGAGCTGTTTTTT. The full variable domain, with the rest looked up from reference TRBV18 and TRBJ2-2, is NAGVMQNPRHLVRRRGQEARLRCSPMKGHSHVYWYRQLPEEGLKFMVYLQKENIIDESGMPKERFSAEFPKEGPSILRIQQVVRGDSAAYFCASRDRGQSGELFFGEGSRLTVL.

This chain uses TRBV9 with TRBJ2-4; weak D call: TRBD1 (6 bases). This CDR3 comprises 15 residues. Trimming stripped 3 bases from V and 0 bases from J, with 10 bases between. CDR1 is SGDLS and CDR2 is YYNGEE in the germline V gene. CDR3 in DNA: TGTGCCAGCAGCGAGGGACATTCAGCCAAAAACATTCAGTACTTC. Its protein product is CASSEGHSAKNIQYF.

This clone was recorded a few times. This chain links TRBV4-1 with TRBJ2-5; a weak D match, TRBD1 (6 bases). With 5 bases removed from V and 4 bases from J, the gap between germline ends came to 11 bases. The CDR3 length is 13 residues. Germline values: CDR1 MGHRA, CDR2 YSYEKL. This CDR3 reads CASSFQGSETQYF. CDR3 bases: TGCGCCAGCAGCTTCCAGGGGTCAGAGACCCAGTACTTC.

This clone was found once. The CDR3 is CAWSPTRSGELFF. The CDR3 region has the DNA TGTGCCTGGAGTCCGACCCGGAGCGGGGAGCTGTTTTTT. The chain joins TRBV30 to TRBJ2-2, with D unclear. The germline V gene encodes CDR1 GTSNPN and CDR2 SVGIG (reference sequence). This CDR3 contains 13 residues. V was cut by 2 bases and J by 7 bases, with 11 bases left in between.

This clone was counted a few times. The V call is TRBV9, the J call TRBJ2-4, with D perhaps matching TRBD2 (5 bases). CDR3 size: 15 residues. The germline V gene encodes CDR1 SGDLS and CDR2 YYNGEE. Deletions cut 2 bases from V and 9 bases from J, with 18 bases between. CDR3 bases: TGTGCCAGCAGCGTTTCCGGGGTAACTCGGAGCATTCAGTACTTC. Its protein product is CASSVSGVTRSIQYF.

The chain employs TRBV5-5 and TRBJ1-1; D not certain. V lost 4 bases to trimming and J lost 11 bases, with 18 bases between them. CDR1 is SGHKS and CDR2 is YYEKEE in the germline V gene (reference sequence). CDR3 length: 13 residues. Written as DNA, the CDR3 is TGTGCCAGCAGCGACCGGGAGTCCCCCCGGGCTTTCTTT. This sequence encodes CASSDRESPRAFF.

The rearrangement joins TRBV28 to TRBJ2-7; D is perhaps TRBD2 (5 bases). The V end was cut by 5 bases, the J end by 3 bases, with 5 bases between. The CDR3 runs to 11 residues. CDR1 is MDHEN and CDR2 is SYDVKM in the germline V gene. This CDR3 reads CASSRDYEQYF. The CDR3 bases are TGTGCCAGCAGTCGGGACTACGAGCAGTACTTC.

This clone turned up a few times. The DNA of the CDR3 is TGTGCCAGCTCACCAATACCTAGCGGGAGTAAGTACGAGCAGTACTTC. Its protein is CASSPIPSGSKYEQYF. The rearrangement joins TRBV18 to TRBJ2-7; 10 nucleotides agree with TRBD2. Germline loops: CDR1 KGHSH, CDR2 LQKENI. The junction had 8 bases not matched to a gene; V was cut back by 2 bases and J by 4 bases. This CDR3 contains 16 residues.

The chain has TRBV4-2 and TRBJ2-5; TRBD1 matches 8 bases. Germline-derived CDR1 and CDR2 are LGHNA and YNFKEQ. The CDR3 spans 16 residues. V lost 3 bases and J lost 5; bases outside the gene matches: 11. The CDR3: CASSQVEGQGSETQYF. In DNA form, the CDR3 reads TGTGCCAGCAGCCAGGTGGAAGGACAGGGTAGCGAGACCCAGTACTTC.

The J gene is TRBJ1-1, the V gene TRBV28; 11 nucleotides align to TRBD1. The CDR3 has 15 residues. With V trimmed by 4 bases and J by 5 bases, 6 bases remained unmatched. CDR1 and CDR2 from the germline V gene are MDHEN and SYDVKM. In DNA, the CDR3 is TGTGCCAGCAGTTCGGGGGACAGGGGGAAGACTGAAGCTTTCTTT. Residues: CASSSGDRGKTEAFF.

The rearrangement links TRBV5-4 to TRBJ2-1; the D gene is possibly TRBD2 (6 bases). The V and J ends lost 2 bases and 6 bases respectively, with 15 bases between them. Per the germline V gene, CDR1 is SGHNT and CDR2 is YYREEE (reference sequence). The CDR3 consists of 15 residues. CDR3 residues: CASSFAPGALNEQFF. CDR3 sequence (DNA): TGTGCCAGCAGCTTTGCACCGGGAGCTCTCAATGAGCAGTTCTTC.

CDR3 nucleotides: TGTGCCAGCAGCCAGCGGGAGGGCCAGGCAGATACGCAGTATTTT. Protein sequence: CASSQREGQADTQYF. V gene TRBV9 combines with J gene TRBJ2-3; 10 bases are shared with TRBD2. The CDR3 is 15 residues long. V shed 4 bases, J shed 4 bases, and the junction held 6 bases outside the gene matches. Germline assignment: CDR1 SGDLS and CDR2 YYNGEE.

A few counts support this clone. The CDR3 bases are TGTGCCACCAGCAAACTTAGCGGGGGGGCCCGAGAGACCCAGTACTTC. This sequence encodes CATSKLSGGARETQYF. The V call is TRBV15, the J call TRBJ2-5, with 11 positions matching TRBD2. Germline V gives CDR1 LNHNV, CDR2 YYDKDF (reference sequence). The CDR3 spans 16 residues. J lost 4 bases, V lost 4 bases, and 8 bases had no gene match.

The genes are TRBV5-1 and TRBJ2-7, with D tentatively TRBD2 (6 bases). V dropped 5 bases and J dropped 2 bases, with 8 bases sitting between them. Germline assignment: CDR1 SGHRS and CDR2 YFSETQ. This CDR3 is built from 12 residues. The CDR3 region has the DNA TGCGCCAGCAGTCCTAGCGCCTACGAGCAGTACTTC. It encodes CASSPSAYEQYF.

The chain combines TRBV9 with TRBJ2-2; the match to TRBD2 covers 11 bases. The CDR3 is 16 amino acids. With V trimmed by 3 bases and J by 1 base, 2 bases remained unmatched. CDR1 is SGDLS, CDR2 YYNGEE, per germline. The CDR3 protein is CASSAGTSGNTGELFF. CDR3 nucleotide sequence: TGTGCCAGCAGCGCCGGGACTAGCGGGAACACCGGGGAGCTGTTTTTT.

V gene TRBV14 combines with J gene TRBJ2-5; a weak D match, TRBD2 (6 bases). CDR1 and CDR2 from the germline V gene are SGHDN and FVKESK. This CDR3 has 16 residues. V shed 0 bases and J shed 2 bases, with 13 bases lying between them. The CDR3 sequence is CASSQEVRRAQETQYF. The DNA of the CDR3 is TGTGCCAGCAGCCAAGAGGTCAGGAGGGCACAAGAGACCCAGTACTTC.

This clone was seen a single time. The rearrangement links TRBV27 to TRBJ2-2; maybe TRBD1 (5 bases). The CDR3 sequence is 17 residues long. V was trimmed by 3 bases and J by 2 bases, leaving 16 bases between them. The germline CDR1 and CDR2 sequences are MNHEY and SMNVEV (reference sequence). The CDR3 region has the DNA TGTGCCAGCAGTTTCCGACAGAACCCGTATAACACCGGGGAGCTGTTTTTT. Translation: CASSFRQNPYNTGELFF.